This passage covers 2 T cell receptor beta chains from one sample sequenced in a study of CD8 T cells in ankylosing spondylitis. MiXCR, applied by TCRdb to the 5' RACE reads, yields one record per CDR3 protein. The sample has roughly 42,000 distinct CDR3 sequences, less than 3.5% seen once. What was sequenced was blood, either unsorted or a sorted T cell fraction (not recorded which). All receptors come from a male donor with ankylosing spondylitis or in good health (not recorded which).

This clonotype has a count of ten or more. The chain employs TRBV9 and TRBJ2-5; 8 nucleotides line up with TRBD1. Germline CDR1 and CDR2: SGDLS and YYNGEE. CDR3 length: 13 amino acids. J lost 3 bases, V lost 6 bases, and 4 bases had no gene match. The CDR3 sequence: CASTGGVEETQYF. The CDR3 DNA reads as TGTGCCAGCACAGGGGGCGTCGAAGAGACCCAGTACTTC.

This clonotype was detected ten times or more. The CDR3 is CASSVDPGATYEQYF. Here the CDR3 DNA reads TGTGCCAGCAGCGTAGATCCAGGTGCAACCTACGAGCAGTACTTC. V usage is TRBV9 and J usage is TRBJ2-7; D is ambiguous. The CDR3 contains 15 residues. Between the trimmed V and J ends, which lost 0 bases and 2 bases, there was a span of 12 bases. Germline V lookup: CDR1 SGDLS, CDR2 YYNGEE.